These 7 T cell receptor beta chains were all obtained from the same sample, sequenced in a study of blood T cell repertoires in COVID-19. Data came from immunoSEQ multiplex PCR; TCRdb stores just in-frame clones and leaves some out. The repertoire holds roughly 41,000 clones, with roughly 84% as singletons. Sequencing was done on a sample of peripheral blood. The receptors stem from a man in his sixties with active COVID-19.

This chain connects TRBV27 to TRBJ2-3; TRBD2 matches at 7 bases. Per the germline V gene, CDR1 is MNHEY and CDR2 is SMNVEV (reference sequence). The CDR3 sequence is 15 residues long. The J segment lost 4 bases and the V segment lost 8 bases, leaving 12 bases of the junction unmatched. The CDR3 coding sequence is TGTGCCAGCTCTCATTTGGGTCTAGCGGCAGATACGCAGTATTTT. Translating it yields CASSHLGLAADTQYF.

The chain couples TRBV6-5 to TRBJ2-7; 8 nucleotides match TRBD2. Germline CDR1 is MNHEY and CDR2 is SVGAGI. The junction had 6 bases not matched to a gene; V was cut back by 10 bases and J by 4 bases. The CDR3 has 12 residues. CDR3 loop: CATHTGGYEQYF. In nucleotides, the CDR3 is TGTGCCACCCATACGGGGGGGTACGAGCAGTACTTC.

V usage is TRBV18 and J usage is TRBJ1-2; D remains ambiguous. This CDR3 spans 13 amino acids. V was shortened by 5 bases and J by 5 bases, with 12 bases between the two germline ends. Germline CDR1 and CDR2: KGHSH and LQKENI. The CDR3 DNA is TGTGCCAGCTCATCCGGGAGGGATTATGGCTACACCTTC. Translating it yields CASSSGRDYGYTF.

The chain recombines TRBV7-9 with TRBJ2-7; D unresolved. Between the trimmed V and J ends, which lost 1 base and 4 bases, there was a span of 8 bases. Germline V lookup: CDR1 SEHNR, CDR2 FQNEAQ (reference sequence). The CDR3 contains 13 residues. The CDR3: CASSLDSLYEQYF. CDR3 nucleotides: TGTGCCAGCAGCTTAGACAGTTTATACGAGCAGTACTTC. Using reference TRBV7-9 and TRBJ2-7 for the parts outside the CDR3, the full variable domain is DTGVSQNPRHKITKRGQNVTFRCDPISEHNRLYWYRQTLGQGPEFLTYFQNEAQLEKSRLLSDRFSAERPKGSFSTLEIQRTEQGDSAMYLCASSLDSLYEQYFGPGTRLTVT.

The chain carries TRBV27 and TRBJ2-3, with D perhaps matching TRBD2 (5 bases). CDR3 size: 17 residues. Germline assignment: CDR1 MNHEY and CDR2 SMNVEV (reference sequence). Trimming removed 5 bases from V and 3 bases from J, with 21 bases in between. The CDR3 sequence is CASSEEVAPSRTDTQYF. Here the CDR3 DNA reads TGTGCCAGCAGTGAGGAGGTAGCCCCAAGCCGGACAGATACGCAGTATTTT.

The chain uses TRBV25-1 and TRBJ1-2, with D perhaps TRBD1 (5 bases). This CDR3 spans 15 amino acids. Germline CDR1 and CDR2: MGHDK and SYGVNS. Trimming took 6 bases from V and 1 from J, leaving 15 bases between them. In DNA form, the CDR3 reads TGTGCCAGCAGCCAAGGCGGGGGGAATAACTATGGCTACACCTTC. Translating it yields CASSQGGGNNYGYTF.

CDR3 in amino acids: CASGGLAVNTGELFF. CDR3 coding DNA: TGTGCCAGCGGCGGACTAGCGGTGAACACCGGGGAGCTGTTTTTT. The chain links TRBV2 to TRBJ2-2; 10 bases align to TRBD2. Germline trimming cut 8 bases from V and 1 base from J; bases unmatched to any gene: 4. The CDR3 extends over 15 amino acids. CDR1 is SNHLY and CDR2 is FYNNEI in the germline V gene.